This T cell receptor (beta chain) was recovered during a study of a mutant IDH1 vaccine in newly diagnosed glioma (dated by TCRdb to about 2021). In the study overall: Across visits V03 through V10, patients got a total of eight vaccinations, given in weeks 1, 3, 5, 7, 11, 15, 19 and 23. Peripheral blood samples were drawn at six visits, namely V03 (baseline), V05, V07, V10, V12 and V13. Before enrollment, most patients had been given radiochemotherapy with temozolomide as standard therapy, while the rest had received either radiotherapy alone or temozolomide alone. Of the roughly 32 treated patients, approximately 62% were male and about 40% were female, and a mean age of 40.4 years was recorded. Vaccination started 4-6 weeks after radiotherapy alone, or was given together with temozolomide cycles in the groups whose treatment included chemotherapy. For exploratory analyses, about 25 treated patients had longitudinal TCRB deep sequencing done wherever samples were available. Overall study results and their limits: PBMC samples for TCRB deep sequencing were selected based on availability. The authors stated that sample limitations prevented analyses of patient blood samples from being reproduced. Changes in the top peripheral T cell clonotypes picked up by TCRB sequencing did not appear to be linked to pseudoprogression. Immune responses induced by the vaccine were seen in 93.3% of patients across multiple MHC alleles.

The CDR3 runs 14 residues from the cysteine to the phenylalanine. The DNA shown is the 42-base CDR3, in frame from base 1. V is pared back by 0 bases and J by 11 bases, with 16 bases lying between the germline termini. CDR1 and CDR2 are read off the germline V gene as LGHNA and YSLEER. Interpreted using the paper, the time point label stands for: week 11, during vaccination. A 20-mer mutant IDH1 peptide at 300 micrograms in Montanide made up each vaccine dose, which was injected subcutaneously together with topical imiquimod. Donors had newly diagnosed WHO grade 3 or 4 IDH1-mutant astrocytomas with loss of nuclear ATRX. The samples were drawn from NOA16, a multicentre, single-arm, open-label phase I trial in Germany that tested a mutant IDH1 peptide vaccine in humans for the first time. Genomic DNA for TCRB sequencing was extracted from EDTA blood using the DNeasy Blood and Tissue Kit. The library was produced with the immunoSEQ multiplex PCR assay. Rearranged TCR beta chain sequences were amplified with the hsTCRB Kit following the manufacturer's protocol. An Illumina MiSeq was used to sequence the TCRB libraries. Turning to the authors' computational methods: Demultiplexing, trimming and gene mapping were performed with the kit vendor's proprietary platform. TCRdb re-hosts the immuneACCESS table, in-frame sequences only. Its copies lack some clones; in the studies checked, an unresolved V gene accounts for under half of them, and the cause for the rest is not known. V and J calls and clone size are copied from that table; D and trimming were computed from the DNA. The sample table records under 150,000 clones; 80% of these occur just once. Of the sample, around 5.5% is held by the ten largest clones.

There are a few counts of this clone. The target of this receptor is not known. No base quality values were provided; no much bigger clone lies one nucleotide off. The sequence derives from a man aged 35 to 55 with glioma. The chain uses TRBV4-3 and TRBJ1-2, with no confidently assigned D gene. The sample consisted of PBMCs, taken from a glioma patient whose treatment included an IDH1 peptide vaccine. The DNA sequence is TGCGCCAGCAGCCAAGAGATCCGGGATAGGGAATACACCTTC. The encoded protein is CASSQEIRDREYTF.